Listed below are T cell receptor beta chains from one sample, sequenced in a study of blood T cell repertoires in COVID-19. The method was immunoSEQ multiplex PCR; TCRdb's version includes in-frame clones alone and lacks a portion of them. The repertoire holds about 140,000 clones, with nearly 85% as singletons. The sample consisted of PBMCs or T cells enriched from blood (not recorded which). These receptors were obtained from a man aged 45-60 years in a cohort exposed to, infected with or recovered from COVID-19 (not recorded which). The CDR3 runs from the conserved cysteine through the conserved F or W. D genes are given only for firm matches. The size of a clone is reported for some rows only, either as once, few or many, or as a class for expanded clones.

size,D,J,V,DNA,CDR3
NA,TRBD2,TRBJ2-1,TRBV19,TGTGCCAGTAGTCCGGCTAGCGGGACGTGGAATGAGCAGTTCTTC,CASSPASGTWNEQFF
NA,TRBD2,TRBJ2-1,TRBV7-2,TGTGCCAGCAGAATAGCGGGGTCCGGGAGTGAGCAGTTCTTC,CASRIAGSGSEQFF
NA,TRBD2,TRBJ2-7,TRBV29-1,TGCAGCGTTGATGCTAGCGGGGTTGGGGAGCAGTACTTC,CSVDASGVGEQYF
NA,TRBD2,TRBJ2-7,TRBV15,TGTGCCACCAGCAGGGGACTAGCGGGAGCCGAGCAGTACTTC,CATSRGLAGAEQYF
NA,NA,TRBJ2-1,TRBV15,TGTGCCACCAGCAGAGGGACGACCGATCGGGGTGAGCAGTTCTTC,CATSRGTTDRGEQFF
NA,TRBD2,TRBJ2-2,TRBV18,TGTGCCAGCTCTCGGACTAGCGGGGCACCTACCGGGGAGCTGTTTTTT,CASSRTSGAPTGELFF
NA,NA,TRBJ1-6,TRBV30,TGTGCCTGGCACAGGGAGAGGAATTCACCCCTCCACTTT,CAWHRERNSPLHF
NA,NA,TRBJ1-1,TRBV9,TGTGCCAGCAAGCCGACTTTGAACACTGAAGCTTTCTTT,CASKPTLNTEAFF
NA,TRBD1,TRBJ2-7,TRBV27,TGTGCCAGCAGTTATCCGGGACAGGGCGAGCAGTACTTC,CASSYPGQGEQYF
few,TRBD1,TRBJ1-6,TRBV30,TGTGCCTGGAGGGGGACAGAGAATTCACCCCTCCACTTT,CAWRGTENSPLHF
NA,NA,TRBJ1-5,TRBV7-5,TGTGCCAGAAACACAGGGGGTGGGACTCATCAGCCCCAGCATTTT,CARNTGGGTHQPQHF
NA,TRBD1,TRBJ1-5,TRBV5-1,TGCGCCAGCAGTATCATCCCCTTAGGACAGGACAGCCAGCCCCAGCATTTT,CASSIIPLGQDSQPQHF
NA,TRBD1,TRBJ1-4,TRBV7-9,TGTGCCAGCAGCTTAGGGGGACAGGTTAATGAAAAACTGTTTTTT,CASSLGGQVNEKLFF
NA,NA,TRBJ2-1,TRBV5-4,TGTGCCAGCAGCTTGGCCGGGCGGGTCTACAATGAGCAGTTCTTC,CASSLAGRVYNEQFF
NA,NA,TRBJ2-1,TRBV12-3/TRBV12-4,TGTGCCAGCAGTTTAAAGGGACACAGGTTTTTCTTC,CASSLKGHRFFF
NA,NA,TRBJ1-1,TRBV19,TGTGCCAGTAGTCAGAACCGGGGCACTGAAGCTTTCTTT,CASSQNRGTEAFF
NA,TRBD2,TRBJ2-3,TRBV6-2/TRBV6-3,TGTGCCAGCAGTTACCATTCTCCGGGACTAGCGGGGCGTATCCCAGATACGCAGTATTTT,CASSYHSPGLAGRIPDTQYF
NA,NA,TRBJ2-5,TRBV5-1,TGCGCCAGCAGCCAACAGGACAGCGCAGCCCAAGAGACCCAGTACTTC,CASSQQDSAAQETQYF
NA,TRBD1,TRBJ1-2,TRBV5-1,TGCGCCAGCAGCTTGGAGGGGGCGGATGGCTACACCTTC,CASSLEGADGYTF
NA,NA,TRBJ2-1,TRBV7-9,TGTGCCAGCAGCCCAAGAGTTCGCTCGGGTTACAATGAGCAGTTCTTC,CASSPRVRSGYNEQFF
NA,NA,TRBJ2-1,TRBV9,TGTGCCAGCAGCGTAGGTCCAAGTAGCTCCTACAATGAGCAGTTCTTC,CASSVGPSSSYNEQFF
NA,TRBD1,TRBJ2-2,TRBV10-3,TGTGCCATCAGGACGACAGGGACCGGGGAGCTGTTTTTT,CAIRTTGTGELFF
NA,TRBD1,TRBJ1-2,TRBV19,TGTGCCAGTGGGGACAGGTTTAACTATGGCTACACCTTC,CASGDRFNYGYTF
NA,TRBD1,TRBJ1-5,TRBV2,TGTGCCAGCAGAGGGGACAGGGGTCTACTCCAGGCCCAGCATTTT,CASRGDRGLLQAQHF
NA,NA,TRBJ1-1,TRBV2,TGTGCCAGCAGCGTACAGGGGAACACTGAAGCTTTCTTT,CASSVQGNTEAFF
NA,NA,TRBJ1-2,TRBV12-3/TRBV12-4,TGTGCCAGCAGTTTTGTGCTGCGAGAGGGCTACACCTTC,CASSFVLREGYTF
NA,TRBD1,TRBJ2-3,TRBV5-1,TGCGCCAGCAGCTCCGGCCAGGGGGCAGAGTCAGATACGCAGTATTTT,CASSSGQGAESDTQYF
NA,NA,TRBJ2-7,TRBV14,TGTGCCAGCAGCCCTCGGCCCAGGGGAGGGCCTAGCTCCTACGAGCAGTACTTC,CASSPRPRGGPSSYEQYF
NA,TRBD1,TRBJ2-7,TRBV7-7,TGTGCCAGCAGCTTAGGAACAGGGGGTTACTACGAGCAGTACTTC,CASSLGTGGYYEQYF
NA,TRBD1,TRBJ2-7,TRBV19,TGTGCCAGTAGTATAGCCCGGGACAGCTACGAGCAGTACTTC,CASSIARDSYEQYF
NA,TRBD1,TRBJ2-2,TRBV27,TGTGCCAGCAGTCTCGCGACAGGGATGGGGACCGGGGAGCTGTTTTTT,CASSLATGMGTGELFF
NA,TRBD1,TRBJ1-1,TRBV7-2,TGTGCCAGCGCCCGACAGGGGGCACAAATGAACACTGAAGCTTTCTTT,CASARQGAQMNTEAFF
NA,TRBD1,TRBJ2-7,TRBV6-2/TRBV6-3,TGTGCCAGCAGTAGAAGGACAGGGGGCATTTACGAGCAGTACTTC,CASSRRTGGIYEQYF
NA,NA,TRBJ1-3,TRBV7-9,TGTGCCAGCAGCTTAGGGACACTGGTCTCTGGAAACACCATATATTTT,CASSLGTLVSGNTIYF
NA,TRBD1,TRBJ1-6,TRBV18,TGTGCCAGCTCACCAGGACAGGGGGTTCGTTACTATAATTCACCCCTCCACTTT,CASSPGQGVRYYNSPLHF
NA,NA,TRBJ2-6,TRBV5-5,TGTGCCAGCAGCTTGGCCGTGGGAGAAGCCAACGTCCTGACTTTC,CASSLAVGEANVLTF